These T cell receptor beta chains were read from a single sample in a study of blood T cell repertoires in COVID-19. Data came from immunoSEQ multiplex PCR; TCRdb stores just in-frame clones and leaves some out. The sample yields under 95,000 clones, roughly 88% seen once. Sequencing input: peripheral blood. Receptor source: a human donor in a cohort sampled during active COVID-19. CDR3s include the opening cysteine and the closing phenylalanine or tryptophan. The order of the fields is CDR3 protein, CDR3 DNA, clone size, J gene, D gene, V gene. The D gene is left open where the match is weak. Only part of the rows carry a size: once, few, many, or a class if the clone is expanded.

cdr3_aa: CASSWGTSGALNEQFF; cdr3_nt: TGTGCCAGCAGTTGGGGGACTAGCGGGGCCCTCAATGAGCAGTTCTTC; clone_size: .; j_call: TRBJ2-1; d_call: TRBD2; v_call: TRBV27
cdr3_aa: CASSLSRDRDGYTF; cdr3_nt: TGTGCCAGCAGTTTATCCCGGGACAGGGATGGCTACACCTTC; clone_size: .; j_call: TRBJ1-2; d_call: TRBD1; v_call: TRBV27
cdr3_aa: CASRQGKTQYF; cdr3_nt: TGTGCCAGCAGACAGGGTAAAACCCAGTACTTC; clone_size: .; j_call: TRBJ2-5; d_call: .; v_call: TRBV27
cdr3_aa: CASSRQGNSPLHF; cdr3_nt: TGCGCCAGCAGCCGTCAGGGTAATTCACCCCTCCACTTT; clone_size: .; j_call: TRBJ1-6; d_call: .; v_call: TRBV5-1
cdr3_aa: CASSSLTSGTYEQYF; cdr3_nt: TGTGCCAGCAGTTCCCTGACTAGCGGAACCTACGAGCAGTACTTC; clone_size: once; j_call: TRBJ2-7; d_call: TRBD2; v_call: TRBV6-2/TRBV6-3
cdr3_aa: CSVQTGVETQYF; cdr3_nt: TGCAGCGTTCAAACAGGGGTAGAGACCCAGTACTTC; clone_size: .; j_call: TRBJ2-5; d_call: TRBD1; v_call: TRBV29-1
cdr3_aa: CASSPTGFSPLHF; cdr3_nt: TGTGCCAGCAGCCCGACAGGGTTCTCACCCCTCCACTTT; clone_size: .; j_call: TRBJ1-6; d_call: TRBD1; v_call: TRBV6-6
cdr3_aa: CSAILNEKLFF; cdr3_nt: TGCAGTGCTATCCTTAATGAAAAACTGTTTTTT; clone_size: .; j_call: TRBJ1-4; d_call: .; v_call: TRBV20-1
cdr3_aa: CASSSGLQTYNEQFF; cdr3_nt: TGTGCCAGCAGCTCAGGACTCCAAACCTACAATGAGCAGTTCTTC; clone_size: .; j_call: TRBJ2-1; d_call: .; v_call: TRBV11-2
cdr3_aa: CASSPLIIGQGDKNEYF; cdr3_nt: TGTGCCAGCTCACCGCTTATAATAGGACAGGGGGATAAGAATGAGTACTTC; clone_size: .; j_call: TRBJ2-7; d_call: TRBD1; v_call: TRBV18
cdr3_aa: CASSSAGGDGYTF; cdr3_nt: TGTGCCAGCAGCTCAGCAGGAGGGGATGGCTACACCTTC; clone_size: .; j_call: TRBJ1-2; d_call: .; v_call: TRBV3-1/TRBV3-2
cdr3_aa: CASSQLPRSGAGANVLTF; cdr3_nt: TGCGCCAGCAGTCAATTGCCCCGTTCAGGGGCTGGGGCCAACGTCCTGACTTTC; clone_size: .; j_call: TRBJ2-6; d_call: .; v_call: TRBV23-1
cdr3_aa: CAIRPQGAADTQYF; cdr3_nt: TGTGCCATCAGACCACAGGGGGCGGCAGATACGCAGTATTTT; clone_size: once; j_call: TRBJ2-3; d_call: TRBD1; v_call: TRBV10-3
cdr3_aa: CSASIAGGPFAEQFF; cdr3_nt: TGCAGTGCTAGTATAGCGGGAGGGCCTTTTGCGGAGCAGTTCTTC; clone_size: few; j_call: TRBJ2-1; d_call: TRBD2; v_call: TRBV20-1
cdr3_aa: CASSDQVGELFF; cdr3_nt: TGTGCCAGCAGCGATCAGGTCGGGGAGCTGTTTTTT; clone_size: .; j_call: TRBJ2-2; d_call: .; v_call: TRBV9
cdr3_aa: CASSPPRTGTTGELFF; cdr3_nt: TGTGCCAGCTCACCACCCCGGACAGGGACCACCGGGGAGCTGTTTTTT; clone_size: .; j_call: TRBJ2-2; d_call: TRBD1; v_call: TRBV18
cdr3_aa: CASSARTSGGLNEQFF; cdr3_nt: TGTGCCAGCAGCGCCCGGACTAGCGGGGGTCTCAATGAGCAGTTCTTC; clone_size: .; j_call: TRBJ2-1; d_call: TRBD2; v_call: TRBV9
cdr3_aa: CATQTGSETQYF; cdr3_nt: TGTGCCACGCAGACAGGGTCCGAGACCCAGTACTTC; clone_size: .; j_call: TRBJ2-5; d_call: TRBD1; v_call: TRBV28
cdr3_aa: CASSWERETQYF; cdr3_nt: TGCGCCAGCAGCTGGGAGCGGGAGACCCAGTACTTC; clone_size: .; j_call: TRBJ2-5; d_call: .; v_call: TRBV5-1
cdr3_aa: CASTFTSAVNEQFF; cdr3_nt: TGTGCCAGCACTTTTACATCAGCGGTCAATGAGCAGTTCTTC; clone_size: .; j_call: TRBJ2-1; d_call: .; v_call: TRBV18
cdr3_aa: CASSYPDSYNEQFF; cdr3_nt: TGTGCCAGCTCATACCCCGACAGCTACAATGAGCAGTTCTTC; clone_size: .; j_call: TRBJ2-1; d_call: .; v_call: TRBV18
cdr3_aa: CASRVPSTETQYF; cdr3_nt: TGTGCCAGCAGGGTCCCTAGCACAGAGACCCAGTACTTC; clone_size: .; j_call: TRBJ2-5; d_call: .; v_call: TRBV6-5
cdr3_aa: CASGLLLAGGYNEQFF; cdr3_nt: TGTGCTAGTGGTTTGCTCCTAGCGGGAGGTTACAATGAGCAGTTCTTC; clone_size: .; j_call: TRBJ2-1; d_call: TRBD2; v_call: TRBV12-5
cdr3_aa: CASSFEVHWHHQPQHF; cdr3_nt: TGTGCCAGCAGTTTTGAAGTACATTGGCATCATCAGCCCCAGCATTTT; clone_size: .; j_call: TRBJ1-5; d_call: .; v_call: TRBV21-1
cdr3_aa: CAISGDRTLYEQYF; cdr3_nt: TGTGCCATCAGTGGGGACAGGACCCTCTACGAGCAGTACTTC; clone_size: .; j_call: TRBJ2-7; d_call: TRBD1; v_call: TRBV10-3
cdr3_aa: CASGLGQGEYTDTQYF; cdr3_nt: TGTGCTAGTGGTTTGGGGCAGGGCGAGTACACAGATACGCAGTATTTT; clone_size: .; j_call: TRBJ2-3; d_call: .; v_call: TRBV12-5
cdr3_aa: CASSQDSSGRQETQYF; cdr3_nt: TGCGCCAGCAGCCAAGATTCTAGCGGGAGGCAAGAGACCCAGTACTTC; clone_size: .; j_call: TRBJ2-5; d_call: TRBD2; v_call: TRBV4-1
cdr3_aa: CASSLAGQGYLQPQHF; cdr3_nt: TGTGCCAGCAGCTTAGCTGGGCAGGGTTATTTACAGCCCCAGCATTTT; clone_size: .; j_call: TRBJ1-5; d_call: .; v_call: TRBV7-2
cdr3_aa: CASSLEAGVGETQYF; cdr3_nt: TGCGCCAGCAGCTTGGAGGCAGGGGTAGGAGAGACCCAGTACTTC; clone_size: .; j_call: TRBJ2-5; d_call: .; v_call: TRBV5-1
cdr3_aa: CASSIGSGGPFNEQFF; cdr3_nt: TGTGCCAGTAGTATAGGGAGCGGGGGGCCTTTCAATGAGCAGTTCTTC; clone_size: .; j_call: TRBJ2-1; d_call: TRBD2; v_call: TRBV19
cdr3_aa: CASSLAGNQPQHF; cdr3_nt: TGCGCCAGCAGCTTGGCCGGCAATCAGCCCCAGCATTTT; clone_size: once; j_call: TRBJ1-5; d_call: .; v_call: TRBV5-1
cdr3_aa: CASSSLAGSYNEQFF; cdr3_nt: TGTGCCAGCAGCTCTCTAGCGGGGTCCTACAATGAGCAGTTCTTC; clone_size: .; j_call: TRBJ2-1; d_call: TRBD2; v_call: TRBV7-6
cdr3_aa: CASSYVGVGRVHGYTF; cdr3_nt: TGTGCCAGCAGTTACGTCGGTGTAGGGAGAGTCCACGGCTACACCTTC; clone_size: .; j_call: TRBJ1-2; d_call: .; v_call: TRBV6-5
cdr3_aa: CAVRVTGGTEAFF; cdr3_nt: TGTGCAGTACGGGTGACGGGGGGCACTGAAGCTTTCTTT; clone_size: once; j_call: TRBJ1-1; d_call: .; v_call: TRBV24-1
cdr3_aa: CASSYRGLAFGETQYF; cdr3_nt: TGTGCCAGCAGTTATAGGGGACTAGCATTCGGAGAGACCCAGTACTTC; clone_size: .; j_call: TRBJ2-5; d_call: TRBD2; v_call: TRBV6-5
cdr3_aa: CASSRGYGYTF; cdr3_nt: TGTGCCAGTAGCAGGGGCTATGGCTACACCTTC; clone_size: .; j_call: TRBJ1-2; d_call: .; v_call: TRBV27